Sequencing of this T cell receptor beta chain was carried out in a study of CD8 T cells in Susac syndrome. The RNA, about 0.45 to 1 ug, was put through reverse transcription using random hexamers. TCRdb processed the immunoSEQ multiplex PCR reads anew with MiXCR; each CDR3 protein has one entry. The sample holds some 160,000 distinct CDR3 sequences; roughly 94% are singletons and the top ten take around 0.075%. This sequence originates from a human donor in good health. The specimen sequenced was CD4+ T cells from PBMCs.

The CDR3 nucleotides read TGTGCCTCACGGACTACAGGGGAAACAGCTTTCTTT. Its translation is CASRTTGETAFF. The gene calls are TRBV30 and TRBJ1-1, with 7 bases matching TRBD1. V dropped 7 bases and J dropped 10; count of bases not matched to a gene: 12. Germline loops: CDR1 GTSNPN, CDR2 SVGIG (reference sequence). The CDR3 runs to 12 residues.